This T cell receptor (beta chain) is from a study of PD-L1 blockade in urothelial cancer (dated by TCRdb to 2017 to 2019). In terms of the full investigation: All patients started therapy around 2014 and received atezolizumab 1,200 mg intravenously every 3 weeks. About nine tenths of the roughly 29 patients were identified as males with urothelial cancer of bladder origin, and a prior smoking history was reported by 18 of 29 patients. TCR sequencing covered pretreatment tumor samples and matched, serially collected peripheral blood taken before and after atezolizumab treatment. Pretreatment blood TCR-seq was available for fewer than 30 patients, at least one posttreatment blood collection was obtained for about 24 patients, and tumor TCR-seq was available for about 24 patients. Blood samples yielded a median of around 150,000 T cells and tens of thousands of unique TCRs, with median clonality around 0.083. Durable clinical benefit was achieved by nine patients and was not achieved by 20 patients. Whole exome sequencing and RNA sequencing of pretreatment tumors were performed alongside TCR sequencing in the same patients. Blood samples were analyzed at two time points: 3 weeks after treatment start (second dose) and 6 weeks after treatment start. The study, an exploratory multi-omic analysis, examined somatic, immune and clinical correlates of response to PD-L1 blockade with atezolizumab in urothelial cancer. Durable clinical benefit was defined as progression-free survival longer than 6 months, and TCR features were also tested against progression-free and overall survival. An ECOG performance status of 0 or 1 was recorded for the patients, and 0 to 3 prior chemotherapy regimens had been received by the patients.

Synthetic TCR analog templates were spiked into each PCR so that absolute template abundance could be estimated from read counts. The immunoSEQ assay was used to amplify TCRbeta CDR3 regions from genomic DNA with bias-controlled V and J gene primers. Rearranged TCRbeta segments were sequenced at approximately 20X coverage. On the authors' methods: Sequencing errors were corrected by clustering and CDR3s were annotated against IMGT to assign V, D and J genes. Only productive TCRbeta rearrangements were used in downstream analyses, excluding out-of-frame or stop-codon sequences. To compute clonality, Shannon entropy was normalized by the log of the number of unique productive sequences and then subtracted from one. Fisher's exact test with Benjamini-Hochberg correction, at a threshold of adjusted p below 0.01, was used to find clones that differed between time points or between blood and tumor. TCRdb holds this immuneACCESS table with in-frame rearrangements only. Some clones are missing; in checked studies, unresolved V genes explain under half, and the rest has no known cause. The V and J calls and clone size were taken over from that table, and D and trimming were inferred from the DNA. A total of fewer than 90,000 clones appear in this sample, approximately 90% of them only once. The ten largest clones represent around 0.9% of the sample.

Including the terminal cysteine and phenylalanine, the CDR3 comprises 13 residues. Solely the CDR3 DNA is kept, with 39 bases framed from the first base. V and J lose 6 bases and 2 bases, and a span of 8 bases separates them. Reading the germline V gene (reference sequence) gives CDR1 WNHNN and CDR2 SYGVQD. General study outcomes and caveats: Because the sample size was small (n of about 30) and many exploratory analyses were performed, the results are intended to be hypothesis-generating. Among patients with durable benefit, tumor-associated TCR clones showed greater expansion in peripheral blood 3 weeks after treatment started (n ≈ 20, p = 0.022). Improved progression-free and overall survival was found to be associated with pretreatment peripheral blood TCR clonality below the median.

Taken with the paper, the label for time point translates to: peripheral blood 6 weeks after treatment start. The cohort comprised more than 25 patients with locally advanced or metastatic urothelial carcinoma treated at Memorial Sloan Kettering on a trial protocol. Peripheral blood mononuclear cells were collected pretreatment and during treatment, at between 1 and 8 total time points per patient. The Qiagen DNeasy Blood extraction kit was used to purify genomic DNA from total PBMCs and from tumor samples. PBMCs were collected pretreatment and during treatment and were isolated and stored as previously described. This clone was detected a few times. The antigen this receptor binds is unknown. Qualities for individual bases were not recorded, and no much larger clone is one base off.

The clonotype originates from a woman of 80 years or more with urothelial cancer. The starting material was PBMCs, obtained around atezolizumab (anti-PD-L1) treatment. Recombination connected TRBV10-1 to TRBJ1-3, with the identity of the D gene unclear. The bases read TGCGCCAGCAGCCTTACTACTGGAAACACCATATATTTT. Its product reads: CASSLTTGNTIYF.